The clone carrying this TCR beta chain was detected ten times or more. The germline V and J ends were trimmed by 7 bases and 5 bases, with 15 bases remaining between them. Per the germline V gene, CDR1 is SNHLY and CDR2 is FYNNEI. CDR3 length equals 13 residues. This sample is drawn from a study of T cells in Graves' hyperthyroidism and ophthalmopathy. Patients with uncontrolled infections, other autoimmune diseases, pregnancy or lactation were excluded. Researchers amplified the TCR beta CDR3 regions from RNA transcripts. The HTBI primer set was used in a first-round RT-PCR of the TCR CDR3. TCRdb independently ran MiXCR on the multiplex PCR reads; one entry per CDR3 protein. The sample contains about 500,000 distinct CDR3 sequences, around 17% of which appear only once.

The chain carries TRBV2 and TRBJ2-7, with TRBD1 as a possible D gene (6 bases). The clonotype was recovered from a woman under 30 with Graves' hyperthyroidism. The sample was blood. The DNA of the CDR3 is TGTGCCAGCAAAGGTGGACAGACGAACGAGCAGTACTTC. The encoded protein is CASKGGQTNEQYF. The full variable domain, completed using reference TRBV2 and TRBJ2-7, is EPEVTQTPSHQVTQMGQEVILRCVPISNHLYFYWYRQILGQKVEFLVSFYNNEISEKSEIFDDQFSVERPDGSNFTLKIRSTKLEDSAMYFCASKGGQTNEQYFGPGTRLTVT.